This T cell receptor beta chain was captured by sequencing in a study of OX40 agonist ivuxolimab in advanced cancers. Clones were read by immunoSEQ multiplex PCR, and TCRdb kept only the in-frame ones, dropping some. Seen here are over 100,000 clones, about 93% observed once, and the top ten hold more than 1%. CDR3 length: 13 amino acids. The germline gives CDR1 ENHRY, CDR2 SYGVKD. The ends lost 6 bases at V and 5 bases at J; junction bases unmatched: 4. The chain carries TRBV10-3 and TRBJ2-5, with 9 positions matching TRBD1. This TCR came from an adult with an advanced solid tumor such as melanoma, head and neck, liver or kidney cancer. Material: CD4+ or CD8+ T cells sorted from blood, obtained in a trial of the OX40 agonist ivuxolimab. CDR3 sequence reads: CAIRGQGIETQYF. The CDR3 DNA is TGTGCCATCAGGGGACAGGGAATTGAGACCCAGTACTTC.